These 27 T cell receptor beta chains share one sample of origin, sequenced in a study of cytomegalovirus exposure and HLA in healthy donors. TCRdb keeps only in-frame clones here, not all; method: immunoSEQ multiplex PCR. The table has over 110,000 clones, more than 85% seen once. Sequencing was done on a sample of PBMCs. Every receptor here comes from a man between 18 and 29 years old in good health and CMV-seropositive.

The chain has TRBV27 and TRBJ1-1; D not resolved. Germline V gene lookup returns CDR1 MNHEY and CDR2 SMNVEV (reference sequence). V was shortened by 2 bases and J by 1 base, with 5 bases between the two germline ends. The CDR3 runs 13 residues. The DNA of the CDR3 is TGTGCCAGCAGTTTAGCGGGGAACACTGAAGCTTTCTTT. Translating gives CASSLAGNTEAFF.

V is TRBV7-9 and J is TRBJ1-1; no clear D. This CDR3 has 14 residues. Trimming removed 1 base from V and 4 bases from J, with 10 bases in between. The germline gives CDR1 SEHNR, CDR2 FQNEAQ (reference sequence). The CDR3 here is CASSLVFGGTEAFF. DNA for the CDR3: TGTGCCAGCAGCTTAGTCTTTGGCGGCACTGAAGCTTTCTTT.

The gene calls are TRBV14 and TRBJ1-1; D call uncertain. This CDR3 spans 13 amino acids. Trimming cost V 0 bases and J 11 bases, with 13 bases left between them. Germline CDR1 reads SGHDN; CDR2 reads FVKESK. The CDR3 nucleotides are TGTGCCAGCAGCCAAGATGGTGTGAGGTCGGCTTTCTTT. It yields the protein CASSQDGVRSAFF.

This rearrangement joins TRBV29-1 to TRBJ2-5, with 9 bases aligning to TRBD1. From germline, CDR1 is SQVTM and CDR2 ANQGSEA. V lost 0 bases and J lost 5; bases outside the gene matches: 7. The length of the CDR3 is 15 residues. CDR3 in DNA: TGCAGCGTTGAAGATCCGGGACAGGGACCCGAGACCCAGTACTTC. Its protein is CSVEDPGQGPETQYF.

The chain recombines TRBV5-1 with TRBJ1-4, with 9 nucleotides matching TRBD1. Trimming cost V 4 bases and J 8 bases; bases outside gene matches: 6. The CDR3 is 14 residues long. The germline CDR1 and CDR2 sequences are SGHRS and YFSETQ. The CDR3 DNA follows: TGCGCCAGCAGCCAGGGACAGGGTGACGAAAAACTGTTTTTT. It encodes CASSQGQGDEKLFF.

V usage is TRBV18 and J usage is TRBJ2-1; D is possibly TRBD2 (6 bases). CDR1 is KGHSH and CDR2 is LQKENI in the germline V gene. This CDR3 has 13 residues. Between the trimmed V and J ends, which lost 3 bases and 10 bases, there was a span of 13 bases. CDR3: CASSPILREEQFF. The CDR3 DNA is TGTGCCAGCTCACCCATACTACGGGAGGAGCAGTTCTTC.

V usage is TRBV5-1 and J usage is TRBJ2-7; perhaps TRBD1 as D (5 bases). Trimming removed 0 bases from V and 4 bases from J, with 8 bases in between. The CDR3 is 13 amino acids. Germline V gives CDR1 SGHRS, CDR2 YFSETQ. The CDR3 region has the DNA TGCGCCAGCAGCTTGGATAGGGGATACGAGCAGTACTTC. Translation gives CASSLDRGYEQYF.

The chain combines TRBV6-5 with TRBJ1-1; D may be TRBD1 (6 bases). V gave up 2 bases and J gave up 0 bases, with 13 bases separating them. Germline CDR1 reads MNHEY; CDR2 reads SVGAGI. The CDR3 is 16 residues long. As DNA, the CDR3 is TGTGCCAGCAGTTACAAACAGGGCAGAATGAACACTGAAGCTTTCTTT. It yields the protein CASSYKQGRMNTEAFF.

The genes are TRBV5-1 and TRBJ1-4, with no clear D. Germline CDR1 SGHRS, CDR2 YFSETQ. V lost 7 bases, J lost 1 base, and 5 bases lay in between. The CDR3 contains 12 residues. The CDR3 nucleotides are TGCGCCAGCGGCCGAACTAATGAAAAACTGTTTTTT. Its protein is CASGRTNEKLFF.

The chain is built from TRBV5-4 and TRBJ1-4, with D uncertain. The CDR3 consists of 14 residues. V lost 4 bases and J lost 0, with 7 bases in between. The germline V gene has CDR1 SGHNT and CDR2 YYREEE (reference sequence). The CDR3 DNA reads TGTGCCAGCAGCCTGGTCACAACTAATGAAAAACTGTTTTTT. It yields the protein CASSLVTTNEKLFF.

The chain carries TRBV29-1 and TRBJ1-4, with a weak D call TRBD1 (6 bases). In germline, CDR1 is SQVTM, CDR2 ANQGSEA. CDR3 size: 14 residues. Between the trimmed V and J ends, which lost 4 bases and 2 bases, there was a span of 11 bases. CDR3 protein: CSVVGARTNEKLFF. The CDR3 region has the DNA TGCAGCGTTGTGGGGGCTCGGACTAATGAAAAACTGTTTTTT.

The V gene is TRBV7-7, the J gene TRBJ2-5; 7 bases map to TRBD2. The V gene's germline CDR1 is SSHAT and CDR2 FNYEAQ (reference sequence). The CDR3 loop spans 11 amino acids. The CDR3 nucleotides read TGTGCTCTCGGGAGGAAAGAGACCCAGTACTTC. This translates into CALGRKETQYF. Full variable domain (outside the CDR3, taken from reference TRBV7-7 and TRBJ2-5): GAGVSQSPRYKVTKRGQDVTLRCDPISSHATLYWYQQALGQGPEFLTYFNYEAQPDKSGLPSDRFSAERPEGSISTLTIQRTEQRDSAMYRCALGRKETQYFGPGTRLLVL.

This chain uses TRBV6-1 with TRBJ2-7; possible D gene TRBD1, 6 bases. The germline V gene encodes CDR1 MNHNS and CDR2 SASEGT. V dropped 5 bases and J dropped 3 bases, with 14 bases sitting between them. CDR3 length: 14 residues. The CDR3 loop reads CASSRTAEDYEQYF. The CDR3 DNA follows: TGTGCCAGCAGTCGGACAGCGGAGGACTACGAGCAGTACTTC.

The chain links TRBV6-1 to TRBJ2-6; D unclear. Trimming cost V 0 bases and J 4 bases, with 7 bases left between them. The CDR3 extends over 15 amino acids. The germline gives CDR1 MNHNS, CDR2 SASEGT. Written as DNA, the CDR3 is TGTGCCAGCAGTGAAGCAGAGAGAGGGGCCAACGTCCTGACTTTC. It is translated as CASSEAERGANVLTF.

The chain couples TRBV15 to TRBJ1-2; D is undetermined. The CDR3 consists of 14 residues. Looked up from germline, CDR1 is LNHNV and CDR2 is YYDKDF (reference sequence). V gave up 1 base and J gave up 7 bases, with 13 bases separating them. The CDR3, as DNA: TGTGCCACCAGCAGAGTGGCCCTAGGCGGTGGCTACACCTTC. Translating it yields CATSRVALGGGYTF.

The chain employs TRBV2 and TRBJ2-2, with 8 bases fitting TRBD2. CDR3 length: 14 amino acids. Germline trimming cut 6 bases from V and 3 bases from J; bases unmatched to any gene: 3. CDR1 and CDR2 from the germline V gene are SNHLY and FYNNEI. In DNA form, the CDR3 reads TGTGCCAGCAGGACTAGCGAATACACCGGGGAGCTGTTTTTT. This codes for CASRTSEYTGELFF.

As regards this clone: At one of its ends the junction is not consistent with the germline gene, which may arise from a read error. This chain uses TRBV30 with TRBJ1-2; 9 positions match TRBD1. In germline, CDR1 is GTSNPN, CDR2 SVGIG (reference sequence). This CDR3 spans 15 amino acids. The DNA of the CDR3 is TGTGCCTGGAGTGCAGATCTGACAGGGGGACGTGGCCACACCTTC. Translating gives CAWSADLTGGRGHTF.

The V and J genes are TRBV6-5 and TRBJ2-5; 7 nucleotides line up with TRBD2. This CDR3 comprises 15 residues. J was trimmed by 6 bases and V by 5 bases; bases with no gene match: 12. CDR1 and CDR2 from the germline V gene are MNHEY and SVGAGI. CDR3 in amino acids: CASSTGGGSGKTQYF. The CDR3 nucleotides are TGTGCCAGCAGTACCGGCGGCGGGAGCGGTAAGACCCAGTACTTC.

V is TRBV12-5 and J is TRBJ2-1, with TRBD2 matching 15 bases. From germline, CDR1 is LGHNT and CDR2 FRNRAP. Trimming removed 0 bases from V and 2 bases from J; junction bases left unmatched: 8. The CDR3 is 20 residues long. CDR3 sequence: CASGLVRGLAGGRPYNEQFF. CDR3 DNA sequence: TGTGCTAGTGGTTTGGTCAGGGGACTAGCGGGAGGCCGCCCCTACAATGAGCAGTTCTTC. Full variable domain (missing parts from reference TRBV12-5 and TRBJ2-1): DARVTQTPRHKVTEMGQEVTMRCQPILGHNTVFWYRQTMMQGLELLAYFRNRAPLDDSGMPKDRFSAEMPDATLATLKIQPSEPRDSAVYFCASGLVRGLAGGRPYNEQFFGPGTRLTVL.

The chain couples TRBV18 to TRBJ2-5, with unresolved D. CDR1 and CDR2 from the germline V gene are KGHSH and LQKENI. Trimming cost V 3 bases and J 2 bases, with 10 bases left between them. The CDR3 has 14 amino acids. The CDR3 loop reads CASSPGGEQETQYF. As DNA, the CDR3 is TGTGCCAGCTCACCTGGCGGAGAACAAGAGACCCAGTACTTC.

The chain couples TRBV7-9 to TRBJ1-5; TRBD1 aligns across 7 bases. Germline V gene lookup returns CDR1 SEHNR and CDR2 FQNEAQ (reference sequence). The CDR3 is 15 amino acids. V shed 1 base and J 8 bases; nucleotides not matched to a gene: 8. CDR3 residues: CASSLGWWDREPQHF. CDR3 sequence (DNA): TGTGCCAGCAGCTTAGGGTGGTGGGACAGAGAGCCCCAGCATTTT. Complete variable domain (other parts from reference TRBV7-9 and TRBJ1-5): DTGVSQNPRHKITKRGQNVTFRCDPISEHNRLYWYRQTLGQGPEFLTYFQNEAQLEKSRLLSDRFSAERPKGSFSTLEIQRTEQGDSAMYLCASSLGWWDREPQHFGDGTRLSIL.

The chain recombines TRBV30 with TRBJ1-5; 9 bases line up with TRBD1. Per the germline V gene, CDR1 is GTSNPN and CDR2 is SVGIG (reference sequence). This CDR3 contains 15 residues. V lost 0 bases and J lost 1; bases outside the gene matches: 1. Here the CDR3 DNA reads TGTGCCTGGAGTGTGGACAGGGGAAGCAATCAGCCCCAGCATTTT. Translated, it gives CAWSVDRGSNQPQHF.

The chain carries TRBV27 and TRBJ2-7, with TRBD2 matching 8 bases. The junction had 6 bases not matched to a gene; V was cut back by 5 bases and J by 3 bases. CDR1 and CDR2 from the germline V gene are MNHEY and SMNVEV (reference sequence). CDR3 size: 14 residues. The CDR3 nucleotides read TGTGCCAGCAGTACCCCCGGGACTAGCTACGAGCAGTACTTC. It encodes CASSTPGTSYEQYF.

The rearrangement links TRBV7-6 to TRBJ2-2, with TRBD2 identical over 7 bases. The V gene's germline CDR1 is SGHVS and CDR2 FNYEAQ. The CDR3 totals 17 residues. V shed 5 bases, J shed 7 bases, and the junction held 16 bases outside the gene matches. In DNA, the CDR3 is TGTGCCAGCAGCCCTCGAACGGGCGGGAGTAGGGTCGGGGAGCTGTTTTTT. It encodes CASSPRTGGSRVGELFF.

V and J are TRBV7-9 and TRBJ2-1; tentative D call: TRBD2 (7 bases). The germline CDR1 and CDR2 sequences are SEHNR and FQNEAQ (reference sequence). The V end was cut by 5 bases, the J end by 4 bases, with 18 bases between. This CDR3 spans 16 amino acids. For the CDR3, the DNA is TGTGCCAGCAGCCAAATTCGGGGGGCGGGGTACAATGAGCAGTTCTTC. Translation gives CASSQIRGAGYNEQFF.

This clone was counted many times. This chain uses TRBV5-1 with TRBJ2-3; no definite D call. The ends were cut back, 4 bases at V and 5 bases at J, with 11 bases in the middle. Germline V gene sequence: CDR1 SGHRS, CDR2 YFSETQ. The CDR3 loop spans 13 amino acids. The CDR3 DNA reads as TGCGCCAGCAGCCCACCTTTCAGAGATACGCAGTATTTT. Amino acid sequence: CASSPPFRDTQYF. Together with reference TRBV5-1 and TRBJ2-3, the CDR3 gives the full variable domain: KAGVTQTPRYLIKTRGQQVTLSCSPISGHRSVSWYQQTPGQGLQFLFEYFSETQRNKGNFPGRFSGRQFSNSRSEMNVSTLELGDSALYLCASSPPFRDTQYFGPGTRLTVL.

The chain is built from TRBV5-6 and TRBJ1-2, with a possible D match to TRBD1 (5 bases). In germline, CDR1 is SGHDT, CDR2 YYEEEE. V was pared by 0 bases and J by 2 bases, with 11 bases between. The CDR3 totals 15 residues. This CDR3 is CASSLGTGVNYGYTF. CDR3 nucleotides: TGTGCCAGCAGCTTGGGTACGGGGGTGAACTATGGCTACACCTTC. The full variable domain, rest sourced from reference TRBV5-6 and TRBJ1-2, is DAGVTQSPTHLIKTRGQQVTLRCSPKSGHDTVSWYQQALGQGPQFIFQYYEEEERQRGNFPDRFSGHQFPNYSSELNVNALLLGDSALYLCASSLGTGVNYGYTFGSGTRLTVV.